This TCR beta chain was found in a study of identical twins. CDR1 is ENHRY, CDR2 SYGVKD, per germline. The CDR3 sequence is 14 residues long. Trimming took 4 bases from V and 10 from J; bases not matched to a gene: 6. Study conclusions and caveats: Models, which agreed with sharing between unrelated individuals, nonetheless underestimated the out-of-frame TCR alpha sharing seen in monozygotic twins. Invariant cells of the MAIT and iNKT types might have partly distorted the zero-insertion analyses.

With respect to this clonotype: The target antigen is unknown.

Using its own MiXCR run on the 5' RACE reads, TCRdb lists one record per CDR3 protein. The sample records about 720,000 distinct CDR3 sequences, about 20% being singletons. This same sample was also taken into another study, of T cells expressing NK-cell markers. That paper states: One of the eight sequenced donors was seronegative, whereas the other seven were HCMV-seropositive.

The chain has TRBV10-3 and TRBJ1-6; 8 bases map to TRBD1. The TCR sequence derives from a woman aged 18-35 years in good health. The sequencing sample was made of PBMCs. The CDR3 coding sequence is TGTGCCATCAGTGTTGGACAGGGTAGCTCACCCCTCCACTTT. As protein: CAISVGQGSSPLHF.